The 29 T cell receptor beta chains below come from one sample, sequenced in a study of siplizumab effects on memory and regulatory T cells. Data came from immunoSEQ multiplex PCR; TCRdb stores just in-frame clones and leaves some out. The data hold 90,000 to 110,000 clones, with 92% observed a single time. The specimen was Tregs sorted from blood. These receptors were collected from a human donor in good health.

J is TRBJ2-5 and V is TRBV19; TRBD2 is a possible D gene (6 bases). CDR1 and CDR2 (germline): LNHDA, SQIVND (reference sequence). The CDR3 is 13 amino acids. V was pared by 4 bases and J by 5 bases, with 11 bases between. The DNA of the CDR3 is TGTGCCAGTAGTACTTCCGCGGGGGAGACCCAGTACTTC. Translated, it gives CASSTSAGETQYF.

The chain carries TRBV5-1 and TRBJ2-1; a weak D match, TRBD2 (6 bases). This CDR3 region has 16 residues. The ends were cut back, 1 base at V and 1 base at J, with 12 bases in the middle. The V gene's germline CDR1 is SGHRS and CDR2 YFSETQ. The CDR3 coding sequence is TGCGCCAGCAGCTTGATGGAGGGGTGGTCCTACAATGAGCAGTTCTTC. This encodes CASSLMEGWSYNEQFF.

This clone showed up just once. The chain has TRBV2 and TRBJ1-2; D uncertain. The germline V gene has CDR1 SNHLY and CDR2 FYNNEI. Trimming took off 6 bases at V and 5 bases at J, with 16 bases between the two ends. The CDR3 runs 14 residues. The CDR3 loop is CASSLRVGLYGYTF. CDR3 nucleotide sequence: TGTGCCAGCAGCCTCCGGGTAGGGCTGTATGGCTACACCTTC.

The gene calls are TRBV5-1 and TRBJ2-5, with 9 bases identical to TRBD2. Germline trimming cut 0 bases from V and 10 bases from J; bases unmatched to any gene: 4. Germline CDR1 reads SGHRS; CDR2 reads YFSETQ. The length of the CDR3 is 13 residues. DNA of the CDR3: TGCGCCAGCAGCTTGGAGCTAGCGGGAATCCAGTACTTC. As protein: CASSLELAGIQYF.

In its sample, this clone was seen once. In nucleotides, the CDR3 is TGTGCCAGCAGCTTAGAGGGACGCCTCACAGATACGCAGTATTTT. Protein sequence: CASSLEGRLTDTQYF. The chain uses TRBV11-3 and TRBJ2-3; the D call may be TRBD1 or TRBD2 (5 bases each). The V end was cut by 0 bases, the J end by 2 bases, with 9 bases between. This CDR3 has 15 amino acids. Germline V gene data show CDR1 as SGHNT and CDR2 as YENEEA.

This chain uses TRBV11-2 with TRBJ2-2; D is perhaps TRBD2 (6 bases). Germline V gives CDR1 SGHAT, CDR2 FQNNGV. Trimming stripped 2 bases from V and 3 bases from J, with 10 bases between. This CDR3 comprises 15 residues. The CDR3 is CASSLTGVYTGELFF. The CDR3 DNA follows: TGTGCCAGCAGCTTAACGGGAGTCTACACCGGGGAGCTGTTTTTT.

This chain joins TRBV19 and TRBJ2-1; the D gene is possibly TRBD2 (5 bases). CDR3 size: 13 residues. Trimming took off 2 bases at V and 7 bases at J, with 9 bases between the two ends. Germline V gives CDR1 LNHDA, CDR2 SQIVND (reference sequence). CDR3 in amino acids: CASSISSGNEQFF. CDR3 coding DNA: TGTGCCAGTAGTATAAGTTCGGGGAATGAGCAGTTCTTC.

This chain uses TRBV27 with TRBJ1-1; possible D gene TRBD1, 5 bases. This CDR3 is built from 13 residues. Germline CDR1 is MNHEY and CDR2 is SMNVEV (reference sequence). V was clipped by 4 bases and J by 2 bases, with 8 bases between them. The CDR3, as DNA: TGTGCCAGCAGTTACCAGGGTAACACTGAAGCTTTCTTT. Its translation is CASSYQGNTEAFF.

The chain combines TRBV4-1 with TRBJ1-2, with D possibly matching TRBD1 (6 bases). The V gene's germline CDR1 is MGHRA and CDR2 YSYEKL. V was trimmed by 2 bases and J by 2 bases, leaving 12 bases between them. The length of the CDR3 is 15 residues. In DNA, the CDR3 is TGCGCCAGCAGCCAAATTCAACAGGGAAACTATGGCTACACCTTC. It encodes CASSQIQQGNYGYTF.

The chain is built from TRBV5-1 and TRBJ2-5; possibly TRBD1 for D (6 bases). V shed 1 base and J shed 0 bases, with 13 bases lying between them. The germline V gene encodes CDR1 SGHRS and CDR2 YFSETQ. The CDR3 has 16 amino acids. The CDR3 bases are TGCGCCAGCAGCTTGACGGGACATGGAGACCAAGAGACCCAGTACTTC. The encoded protein is CASSLTGHGDQETQYF.

With respect to this clone: The junction differs from germline at one of its ends, possibly a read error. This chain links TRBV2 with TRBJ1-2; 7 nucleotides line up with TRBD1. Germline CDR1 reads SNHLY; CDR2 reads FYNNEI. CDR3 size: 12 residues. CDR3 bases: TGTGCCAGCAGTGTTGCGTCGGGCAGGGGGTACTTC. It codes for CASSVASGRGYF.

The chain employs TRBV7-2 and TRBJ1-5; unclear D gene. Trimming cost V 3 bases and J 1 base, with 4 bases left between them. The CDR3 is 13 residues long. Germline V CDR1 and CDR2: SGHTA, FQGNSA. Written as DNA, the CDR3 is TGTGCCAGCAGCTTTGACAGCAATCAGCCCCAGCATTTT. Residues: CASSFDSNQPQHF.

The table lists this clone with a few counts. V and J are TRBV15 and TRBJ1-6; no clear D. Trimming removed 0 bases from V and 9 bases from J, with 3 bases in between. The CDR3 has 12 residues. The germline V gene encodes CDR1 LNHNV and CDR2 YYDKDF (reference sequence). The CDR3 DNA reads as TGTGCCACCAGCAGAGAAATTTCACCCCTCCACTTT. It encodes CATSREISPLHF.

The J gene is TRBJ2-5, the V gene TRBV15; a possible D gene is TRBD1 (6 bases). The V end was cut by 0 bases, the J end by 7 bases, with 18 bases between. This CDR3 has 16 residues. Germline loops: CDR1 LNHNV, CDR2 YYDKDF (reference sequence). The CDR3 loop is CATSRDLIALGGTQYF. The CDR3 DNA sequence: TGTGCCACCAGCAGAGATCTCATAGCGTTAGGGGGGACCCAGTACTTC.

This sequence joins TRBV5-5 and TRBJ2-6; D is undetermined. The CDR3 is 14 residues long. Germline-derived CDR1 and CDR2 are SGHKS and YYEKEE (reference sequence). V lost 2 bases and J 2 bases, leaving 5 bases between the germline ends. The CDR3 loop reads CASSLGPGANVLTF. The DNA of the CDR3 is TGTGCCAGCAGCTTAGGGCCTGGGGCCAACGTCCTGACTTTC.

The chain combines TRBV5-1 with TRBJ2-5; perhaps TRBD2 as D (6 bases). The CDR3 runs to 15 residues. The ends were cut back, 4 bases at V and 3 bases at J, with 16 bases in the middle. Per germline, CDR1 SGHRS and CDR2 YFSETQ. In nucleotides, the CDR3 is TGCGCCAGCAGCAAGTCCCCCGGGGGAGAAGAGACCCAGTACTTC. It codes for CASSKSPGGEETQYF.

The J gene is TRBJ1-2, the V gene TRBV7-8, with D unclear. Deletions cut 0 bases from V and 4 bases from J, with 6 bases between. Germline loops: CDR1 SGHVS, CDR2 FQNEAQ. There are 13 residues in the CDR3. Here the CDR3 DNA reads TGTGCCAGCAGCTTAGCGTTGGGCTATGGCTACACCTTC. Protein: CASSLALGYGYTF.

The V gene is TRBV6-5, the J gene TRBJ1-2; a possible D gene is TRBD1 (6 bases). This CDR3 contains 14 residues. V was pared by 7 bases and J by 7 bases, with 19 bases between. Per germline, CDR1 MNHEY and CDR2 SVGAGI. CDR3 in amino acids: CASIPGGREAGYTF. The CDR3 bases are TGTGCCAGCATTCCCGGGGGGCGCGAGGCTGGCTACACCTTC.

The chain links TRBV7-2 to TRBJ2-3; TRBD1 is a possible D gene (6 bases). Looked up from germline, CDR1 is SGHTA and CDR2 is FQGNSA. Trimming shortened V by 3 bases and J by 0 bases, and 10 bases separated the two germline ends. The CDR3 has 15 amino acids. The DNA for the CDR3 is TGTGCCAGCAGCTTGAGGGGGTTTAGCACAGATACGCAGTATTTT. Amino acid sequence: CASSLRGFSTDTQYF.

V usage is TRBV5-6 and J usage is TRBJ1-5; possibly TRBD1 for D (5 bases). Germline loops: CDR1 SGHDT, CDR2 YYEEEE. The V gene lost 3 bases and the J gene lost 3 bases, with 10 bases spanning the gap. This CDR3 is built from 14 residues. The CDR3 bases are TGTGCCAGCAGCTGGGGGGGATTCAATCAGCCCCAGCATTTT. Its translation is CASSWGGFNQPQHF.

V and J are TRBV6-1 and TRBJ1-5; tentative D call: TRBD1 (5 bases). Trimming left V 7 bases short and J 5 bases short, with 12 bases between. This CDR3 has 13 amino acids. In germline, CDR1 is MNHNS, CDR2 SASEGT. The DNA for the CDR3 is TGTGCCAGCACTTATAAAGGGGATCAGCCCCAGCATTTT. This translates into CASTYKGDQPQHF.

The chain carries TRBV5-6 and TRBJ1-2; no definite D call. Looked up from germline, CDR1 is SGHDT and CDR2 is YYEEEE. V was trimmed by 4 bases and J by 5 bases, leaving 15 bases between them. This CDR3 is built from 14 residues. Here the CDR3 reads CASSLRLYAYGYTF. In nucleotides, the CDR3 is TGTGCCAGCAGCCTCCGGTTATATGCTTATGGCTACACCTTC. The full variable domain, with the rest looked up from reference TRBV5-6 and TRBJ1-2, is DAGVTQSPTHLIKTRGQQVTLRCSPKSGHDTVSWYQQALGQGPQFIFQYYEEEERQRGNFPDRFSGHQFPNYSSELNVNALLLGDSALYLCASSLRLYAYGYTFGSGTRLTVV.

This sequence joins TRBV5-1 and TRBJ2-3, with a tentative D call TRBD1 (7 bases). Trimming shortened V by 2 bases and J by 4 bases, and 17 bases separated the two germline ends. The germline V gene encodes CDR1 SGHRS and CDR2 YFSETQ. The CDR3 runs 16 residues. The CDR3 sequence is CASSLQQGTGADTQYF. The CDR3 nucleotides read TGCGCCAGCAGCTTACAACAGGGGACTGGCGCAGATACGCAGTATTTT. The full variable domain, rest sourced from reference TRBV5-1 and TRBJ2-3, is KAGVTQTPRYLIKTRGQQVTLSCSPISGHRSVSWYQQTPGQGLQFLFEYFSETQRNKGNFPGRFSGRQFSNSRSEMNVSTLELGDSALYLCASSLQQGTGADTQYFGPGTRLTVL.

In this sample, this clone turned up once. The chain joins TRBV21-1 to TRBJ1-1; the table names TRBD1, a call not compared with the DNA. TRBV21-1 is a documented pseudogene. The CDR3 loop spans 15 amino acids. CDR3 protein: CASSKPVGMNTEAFF. CDR3 in DNA: TGTGCCAGCAGCAAACCTGTGGGCATGAACACTGAAGCTTTCTTT.

V is TRBV18 and J is TRBJ2-7; the match to TRBD1 covers 8 bases. Trimming removed 3 bases from V and 3 bases from J; junction bases left unmatched: 10. The CDR3 spans 16 residues. Germline CDR1 reads KGHSH; CDR2 reads LQKENI. The CDR3 spells CASSPRTGRGVYEQYF. The CDR3 DNA is TGTGCCAGCTCACCCAGGACAGGGAGAGGGGTCTACGAGCAGTACTTC.

This clone appeared a single time. J is TRBJ2-1 and V is TRBV7-9, with TRBD2 matching over 9 bases. In germline, CDR1 is SEHNR, CDR2 FQNEAQ (reference sequence). The CDR3 runs to 19 residues. The V and J ends lost 1 base and 4 bases, in that order; junction bases with no gene match: 14. CDR3 nucleotide sequence: TGTGCCAGCAGCTTAGTAGGGGTTACAGCGGGGGGAACATACAATGAGCAGTTCTTC. Encoded protein: CASSLVGVTAGGTYNEQFF.

The J gene is TRBJ2-7, the V gene TRBV7-8; the match to TRBD2 covers 8 bases. CDR3 length: 14 residues. V lost 3 bases, J lost 3 bases, and 4 bases stayed unmatched. Germline CDR1 and CDR2: SGHVS and FQNEAQ. CDR3 sequence reads: CASSFSGGDYEQYF. The CDR3 DNA reads as TGTGCCAGCAGCTTCTCGGGAGGGGACTACGAGCAGTACTTC.

The chain recombines TRBV7-9 with TRBJ2-7, with TRBD1 matching over 9 bases. Germline V CDR1 and CDR2: SEHNR, FQNEAQ (reference sequence). The CDR3 has 15 residues. V lost 1 base to trimming and J lost 3 bases; unmatched junction nucleotides: 4. The CDR3 loop is CASSLVGTGSYEQYF. The CDR3 DNA reads TGTGCCAGCAGCTTAGTAGGGACAGGGAGCTACGAGCAGTACTTC.

This sequence joins TRBV29-1 and TRBJ1-1; D unresolved. The germline CDR1 and CDR2 sequences are SQVTM and ANQGSEA. Trimming shortened V by 8 bases and J by 3 bases, and 13 bases separated the two germline ends. The CDR3 extends over 12 amino acids. The CDR3 nucleotides are TGCAGCACGGACCGGGTACACACTGAAGCTTTCTTT. Amino acid sequence: CSTDRVHTEAFF.